The clone carrying this T cell receptor (beta chain) was counted only a few times. What it recognizes is unknown. Alongside a J-beta primer mix, a sample-barcoded 5' primer served in a second PCR lasting roughly 7 to 11 cycles. TCRdb processed the 5' RACE reads anew with MiXCR; each CDR3 protein has one entry. The table has 750,000 to 950,000 distinct CDR3 sequences, about 53% seen once. These data are taken from a study of blood T cells in healthy people across ages. Findings and caveats of the study: The unknown donor CMV status may have confounded expanded clonotype changes.

Donors ranged from 6 to 90 years old and were healthy Caucasians in Russia. At least 6 million PBMCs were isolated per sample. After removal of 6 bases from V and 6 bases from J, the junction contained 14 bases not matched to a gene. The germline V gene encodes CDR1 SQVTM and CDR2 ANQGSEA. The CDR3 runs to 15 residues. The chain carries TRBV29-1 and TRBJ2-1, with 7 nucleotides matching TRBD1. This receptor was obtained from a man aged 80 or over in good health. The sample comprised blood. The CDR3 loop is CSVPDRVPIFNEQFF. The CDR3, as DNA: TGCAGCGTACCCGACAGGGTGCCAATTTTCAATGAGCAGTTCTTC.